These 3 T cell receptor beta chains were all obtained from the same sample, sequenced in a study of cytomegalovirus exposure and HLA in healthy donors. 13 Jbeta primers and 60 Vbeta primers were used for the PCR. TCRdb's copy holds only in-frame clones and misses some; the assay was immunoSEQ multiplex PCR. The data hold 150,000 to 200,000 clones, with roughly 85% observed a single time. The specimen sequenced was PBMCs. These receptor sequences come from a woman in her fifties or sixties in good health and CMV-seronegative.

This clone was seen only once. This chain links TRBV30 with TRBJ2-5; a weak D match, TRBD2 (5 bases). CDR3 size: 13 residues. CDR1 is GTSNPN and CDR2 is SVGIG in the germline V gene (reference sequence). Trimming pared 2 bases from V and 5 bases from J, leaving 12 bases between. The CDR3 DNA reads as TGTGCCTGGAGTCTCGGGGTAGCGGAGACCCAGTACTTC. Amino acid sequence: CAWSLGVAETQYF. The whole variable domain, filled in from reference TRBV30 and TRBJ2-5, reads SQTIHQWPATLVQPVGSPLSLECTVEGTSNPNLYWYRQAAGRGLQLLFYSVGIGQISSEVPQNLSASRPQDRQFILSSKKLLLSDSGFYLCAWSLGVAETQYFGPGTRLLVL.

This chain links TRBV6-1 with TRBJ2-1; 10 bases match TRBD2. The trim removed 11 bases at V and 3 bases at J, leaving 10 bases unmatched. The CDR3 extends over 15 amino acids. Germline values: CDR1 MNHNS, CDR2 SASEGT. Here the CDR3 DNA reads TGTGCCTGCCAAGAGCGGGAGGGTTACTACAATGAGCAGTTCTTC. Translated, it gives CACQEREGYYNEQFF.

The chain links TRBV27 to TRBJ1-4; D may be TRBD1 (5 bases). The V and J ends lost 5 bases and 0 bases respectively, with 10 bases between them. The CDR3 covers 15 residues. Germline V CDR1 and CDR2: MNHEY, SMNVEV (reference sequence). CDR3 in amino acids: CASSVRRATNEKLFF. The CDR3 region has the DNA TGTGCCAGCAGTGTCCGCAGGGCAACTAATGAAAAACTGTTTTTT.